This T cell receptor beta chain was obtained from a study of blood T cell repertoires in COVID-19. The wider study: PBMCs, B-cell-depleted T cells, or T cells were the source of the cDNA or gDNA that made up the material.

This CDR3 comprises 15 residues. The V and J ends lost 2 bases and 4 bases, in that order; junction bases with no gene match: 5. Germline V gene lookup returns CDR1 MDHEN and CDR2 SYDVKM. Authors' processing steps: Amplification with reference gene primers provided the estimates of nucleated cell counts. Only in-frame clones appear in the TCRdb table, and some are missing; sequencing was by immunoSEQ multiplex PCR. The DNA was the basis for D and trimming; V, J and clone size are from that table. Among around 150,000 clones, around 85% were seen once, and the ten largest hold about 3.5%. This sequence joins TRBV28 and TRBJ1-2; TRBD1 matches 9 bases. The sequenced material came from peripheral blood. The receptor was isolated from a man in his sixties or seventies with acute or convalescent COVID-19. The DNA for the CDR3 is TGTGCCAGCAGTTTAGGGACAGGGTCACGCTATGGCTACACCTTC. The encoded protein is CASSLGTGSRYGYTF.